Listed here are 8 T cell receptor beta chains from one sample, sequenced in a study of blood T cell repertoires in COVID-19. Repertoires were generated with immunoSEQ multiplex PCR, while TCRdb's copy carries only in-frame clones and drops some. Counted here are some 210,000 clones, approximately 90% occurring once; the ten biggest clones make up over 9%. Sequences were obtained from PBMCs or T cells enriched from blood (not recorded which). These receptors all come from a man between 18 and 35 years old with acute COVID-19.

CDR3 protein: CASSAGEQETQYF. The CDR3, as DNA: TGTGCCAGCAGTGCGGGAGAACAAGAGACCCAGTACTTC. The rearrangement uses TRBV2 and TRBJ2-5; TRBD2 is a possible D gene (6 bases). Germline assignment: CDR1 SNHLY and CDR2 FYNNEI. V was shortened by 4 bases and J by 2 bases, with 8 bases between the two germline ends. This CDR3 comprises 13 residues.

The chain employs TRBV11-2 and TRBJ1-5; the D gene is possibly TRBD1 (6 bases). Germline CDR1 and CDR2: SGHAT and FQNNGV. V lost 1 base, J lost 0 bases, and 7 bases lay in between. The CDR3 is 15 amino acids. The DNA for the CDR3 is TGTGCCAGCAGCTTAGGGGACAATAGCAATCAGCCCCAGCATTTT. Translated: CASSLGDNSNQPQHF.

This sequence joins TRBV2 and TRBJ1-4; TRBD1 aligns across 10 bases. This CDR3 spans 15 amino acids. V was pared by 5 bases and J by 5 bases, with 5 bases of the junction left unmatched. Germline CDR1 SNHLY, CDR2 FYNNEI. DNA for the CDR3: TGTGCCAGCAGTCCGACAGGGGGCCCAAATGAAAAACTGTTTTTT. Its protein product is CASSPTGGPNEKLFF.

The chain carries TRBV28 and TRBJ2-7; no clear D gene. The CDR3 sequence is 12 residues long. The ends were cut back, 4 bases at V and 3 bases at J, with 7 bases in the middle. CDR1 MDHEN and CDR2 SYDVKM come from the germline V gene. CDR3 sequence: CASSSSLYEQYF. The CDR3, as DNA: TGTGCCAGCAGTTCGTCACTCTACGAGCAGTACTTC.

This clone was detected a few times. V and J are TRBV11-1 and TRBJ1-2; D not resolved. V was trimmed by 3 bases and J by 5 bases, leaving 7 bases between them. Germline CDR1 reads SGHAT; CDR2 reads FQDESV (reference sequence). CDR3 length: 12 amino acids. CDR3 in DNA: TGTGCCAGCAGCTTGGGCCCTTATGGCTACACCTTC. This encodes CASSLGPYGYTF.

The gene calls are TRBV4-1 and TRBJ1-1, with 7 bases fitting TRBD1. Germline lookup yields CDR1 MGHRA and CDR2 YSYEKL. There are 13 residues in the CDR3. Trimming removed 4 bases from V and 1 base from J; junction bases left unmatched: 0. DNA for the CDR3: TGCGCCAGCAGCCGGACAGGGAACACTGAAGCTTTCTTT. It specifies CASSRTGNTEAFF.

The V call is TRBV5-1, the J call TRBJ2-1; D unresolved. Germline V gene sequence: CDR1 SGHRS, CDR2 YFSETQ. The V end was cut by 1 base, the J end by 5 bases, with 19 bases between. The CDR3 extends over 17 amino acids. CDR3 nucleotide sequence: TGCGCCAGCAGCTTGTATGACTCTCAAAAGCACGACAATGAGCAGTTCTTC. The encoded protein is CASSLYDSQKHDNEQFF.

This chain joins TRBV14 and TRBJ2-1, with TRBD2 identical over 7 bases. Germline values: CDR1 SGHDN, CDR2 FVKESK. CDR3 length: 14 residues. V was pared by 1 base and J by 5 bases, with 2 bases of the junction left unmatched. In nucleotides, the CDR3 is TGTGCCAGCAGCCAAGCCGGGAGGAACAATGAGCAGTTCTTC. Protein sequence: CASSQAGRNNEQFF.